This T cell receptor beta chain was found in a study of cytomegalovirus exposure and HLA in healthy donors. Study in general: A prior study identified approximately 120 million unique TCR beta sequences from some 180 million T cells. Findings and limits, study-wide: Indistinguishable V segments, including TRBV6-2 and TRBV6-3, were excluded. Among the sequence variants, a highly shared cluster was likely an artifact of sequencing.

Each donor's status was that of a healthy bone marrow donor. As regards this clone: Antigen unknown.

It was with 60 Vbeta and 13 Jbeta primers that the PCR ran. The assay was immunoSEQ multiplex PCR, and TCRdb's table has in-frame clones only and misses some. This sample yields some 120,000 clones, of which around 68% are seen a single time; more than 3.5% belongs to the top ten. V was clipped by 5 bases and J by 6 bases; unmatched bases: 14. Germline V gives CDR1 SQVTM, CDR2 ANQGSEA. CDR3 length equals 16 residues. The sample comprised PBMCs. The origin of this receptor is a man aged 35-49 years in good health and CMV-seropositive. The chain recombines TRBV29-1 with TRBJ1-3; 9 bases map to TRBD1. CDR3 DNA sequence: TGCAGCGTTCTATTCGGGACAGGGAAAGGAGCAAACACCATATATTTT. Translation gives CSVLFGTGKGANTIYF.